This T cell receptor beta chain was sequenced during a study of control samples from healthy donors and cancer patients. V lost 2 bases and J lost 5; bases outside the gene matches: 9. Germline loops: CDR1 LNHDA, CDR2 SQIVND (reference sequence). CDR3 length: 15 residues. Clones were read by immunoSEQ multiplex PCR, and TCRdb kept only the in-frame ones, dropping some. There are about 150,000 clones in the sample; approximately 93% occur only once, and under 7% lies in the top ten. Sequencing input: blood. This rearrangement joins TRBV19 to TRBJ2-7; 7 bases align to TRBD2. The receptor was derived from a man younger than 35 in good health. The DNA for the CDR3 is TGTGCCAGTAGTATATCTAGCGGTCAACGCAACGAGCAGTACTTC. This encodes CASSISSGQRNEQYF.